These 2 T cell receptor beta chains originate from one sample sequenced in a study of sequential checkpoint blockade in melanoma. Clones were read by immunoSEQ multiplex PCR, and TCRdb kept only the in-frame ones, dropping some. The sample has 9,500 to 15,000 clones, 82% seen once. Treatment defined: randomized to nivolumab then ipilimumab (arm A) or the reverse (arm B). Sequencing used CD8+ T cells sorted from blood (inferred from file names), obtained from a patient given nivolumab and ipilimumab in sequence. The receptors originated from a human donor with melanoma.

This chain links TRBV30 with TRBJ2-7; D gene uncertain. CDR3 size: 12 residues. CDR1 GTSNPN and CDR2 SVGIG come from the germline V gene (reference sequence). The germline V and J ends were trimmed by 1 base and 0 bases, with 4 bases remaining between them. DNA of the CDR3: TGTGCCTGGAGTGCAGTCTCCTACGAGCAGTACTTC. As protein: CAWSAVSYEQYF.

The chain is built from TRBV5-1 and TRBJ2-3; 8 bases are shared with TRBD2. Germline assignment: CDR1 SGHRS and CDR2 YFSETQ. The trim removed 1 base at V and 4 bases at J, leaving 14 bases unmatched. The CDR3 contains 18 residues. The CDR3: CASSLWAGGPATPDTQYF. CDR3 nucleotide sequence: TGCGCCAGCAGCTTGTGGGCGGGGGGTCCTGCAACTCCAGATACGCAGTATTTT.